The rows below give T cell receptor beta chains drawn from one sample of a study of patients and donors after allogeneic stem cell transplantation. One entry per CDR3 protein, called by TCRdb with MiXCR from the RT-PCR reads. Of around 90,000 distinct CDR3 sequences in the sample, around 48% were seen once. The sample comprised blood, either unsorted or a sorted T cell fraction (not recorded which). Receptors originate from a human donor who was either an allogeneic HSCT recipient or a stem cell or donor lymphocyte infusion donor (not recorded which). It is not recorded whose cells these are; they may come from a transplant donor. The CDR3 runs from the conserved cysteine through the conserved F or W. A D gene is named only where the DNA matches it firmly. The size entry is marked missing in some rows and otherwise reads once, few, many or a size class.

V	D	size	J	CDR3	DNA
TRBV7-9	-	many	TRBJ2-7	CASSLAIGGDEQYF	TGTGCCAGCAGCTTAGCGATAGGGGGAGACGAGCAGTACTTC
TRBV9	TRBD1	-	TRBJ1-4	CASSAGGAGEKLFF	TGTGCAAGCTCAGCAGGGGGCGCGGGGGAAAAACTGTTTTTT
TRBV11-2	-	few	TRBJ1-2	CASSLGYAGKVGYTF	TGTGCCAGCAGCTTAGGGTATGCAGGGAAAGTTGGCTACACCTTC
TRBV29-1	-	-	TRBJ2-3	CSVEGVSRDTQYF	TGCAGCGTTGAGGGGGTTAGTAGAGATACGCAGTATTTT
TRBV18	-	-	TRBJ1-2	CASSPPGTVYGYTF	TGTGCCAGCTCACCACCAGGAACGGTCTATGGCTACACCTTC
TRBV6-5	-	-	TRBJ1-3	CASSYFSGDSGNTIYF	TGTGCCAGCAGTTACTTCAGCGGTGATTCTGGAAACACCATATATTTT
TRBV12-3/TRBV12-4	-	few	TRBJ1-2	CASSLLGKGGYTF	TGTGCCAGCAGTTTACTTGGGAAGGGGGGCTACACCTTC
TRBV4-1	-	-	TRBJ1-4	CASSPWEQPNEKLFF	TGCGCCAGCAGCCCCTGGGAGCAGCCTAATGAAAAACTGTTTTTT
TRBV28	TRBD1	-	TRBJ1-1	CASSPAPTGTNEAFF	TGTGCCAGCAGTCCCGCCCCGACAGGGACAAATGAAGCTTTCTTT
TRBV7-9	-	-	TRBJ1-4	CASRQQGISEKLFF	TGTGCCAGCAGACAACAAGGGATAAGCGAAAAACTGTTTTTT
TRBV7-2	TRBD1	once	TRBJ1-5	CASSLYGQAAGYQPQHF	TGTGCCAGCAGCCTCTACGGACAGGCCGCAGGGTATCAGCCCCAGCATTTT
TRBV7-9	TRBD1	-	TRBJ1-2	CASSLPTGAETDYGYTF	TGTGCCAGCAGCTTACCGACAGGGGCCGAAACGGACTATGGCTACACCTTC
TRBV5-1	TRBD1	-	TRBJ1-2	CASSPTGDGYTF	TGCGCCAGCAGCCCTACAGGGGATGGCTACACCTTC
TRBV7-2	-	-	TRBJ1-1	CASKGGREAFF	TGTGCCAGCAAGGGCGGCAGGGAAGCTTTCTTT
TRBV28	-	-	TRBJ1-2	CASSLLRGADGYTF	TGTGCCAGCAGTTTATTGCGGGGGGCCGATGGCTACACCTTC
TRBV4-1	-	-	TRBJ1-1	CASSQDWSRVHTEAFF	TGCGCCAGCAGCCAAGATTGGAGCAGGGTTCACACTGAAGCTTTCTTT
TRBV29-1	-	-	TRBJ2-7	CSVVTQPPYEQYF	TGCAGCGTTGTAACCCAGCCCCCCTACGAGCAGTACTTC
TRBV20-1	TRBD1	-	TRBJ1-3	CSAFGTVDSGNTIYF	TGCAGTGCCTTCGGGACAGTCGACTCTGGAAACACCATATATTTT
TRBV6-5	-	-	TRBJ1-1	CASSYIAPEFRTTNTEAFF	TGTGCCAGCAGTTACATCGCCCCAGAGTTCAGGACTACGAACACTGAAGCTTTCTTT
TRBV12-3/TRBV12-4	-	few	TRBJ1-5	CASSSTRGQPQHF	TGTGCCAGCAGTTCCACCCGCGGTCAGCCCCAGCATTTT
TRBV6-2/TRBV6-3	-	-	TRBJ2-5	CASGQPLQETQYF	TGTGCCAGCGGACAGCCCCTCCAAGAGACCCAGTACTTC
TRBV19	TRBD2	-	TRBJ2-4	CASRTRLAGAKNIQYF	TGTGCCAGTAGGACCCGACTAGCGGGAGCCAAAAACATTCAGTACTTC
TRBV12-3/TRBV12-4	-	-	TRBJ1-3	CASSLVHGNTIYF	TGTGCCAGCAGTTTAGTACACGGAAACACCATATATTTT
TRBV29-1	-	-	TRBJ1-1	CSVEEDRPMNTEAFF	TGCAGCGTTGAGGAGGACAGACCTATGAACACTGAAGCTTTCTTT
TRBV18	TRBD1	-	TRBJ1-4	CASSPADRTNEKLFF	TGTGCCAGCTCACCAGCGGACAGGACTAATGAAAAACTGTTTTTT
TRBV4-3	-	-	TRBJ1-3	CASSRGQSGGNTIYF	TGCGCCAGCAGCCGAGGACAGTCGGGCGGAAACACCATATATTTT
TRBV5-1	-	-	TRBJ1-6	CASSPGNTGNSPLHF	TGCGCCAGCAGCCCTGGGAACACCGGCAATTCACCCCTCCACTTT
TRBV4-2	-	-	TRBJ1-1	CASSQEPLNTEAFF	TGTGCCAGCAGCCAAGAGCCCTTGAACACTGAAGCTTTCTTT
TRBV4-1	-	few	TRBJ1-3	CASSQPPGQRGNTIYF	TGCGCCAGCAGCCAACCTCCAGGACAGCGAGGAAACACCATATATTTT
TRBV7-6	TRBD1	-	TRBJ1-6	CASSSHRGGNSPLHF	TGTGCCAGCAGCTCCCACAGGGGAGGGAATTCACCCCTCCACTTT
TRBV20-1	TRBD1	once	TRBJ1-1	CSASGDREENTEAFF	TGCAGTGCTAGTGGGGACAGGGAAGAGAACACTGAAGCTTTCTTT
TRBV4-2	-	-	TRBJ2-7	CASSQVTGGNTYEQYF	TGTGCCAGCAGCCAAGTCACCGGCGGCAACACCTACGAGCAGTACTTC
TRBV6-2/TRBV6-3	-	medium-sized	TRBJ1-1	CASSYMAENTEAFF	TGTGCCAGCAGTTACATGGCCGAGAACACTGAAGCTTTCTTT
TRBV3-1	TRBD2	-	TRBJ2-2	CASVIGSGRLGHTGELFF	TGTGCCAGCGTGATTGGTAGCGGGAGATTGGGTCACACCGGGGAGCTGTTTTTT
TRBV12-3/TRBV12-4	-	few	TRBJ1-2	CASSGHLSGYGYTF	TGTGCCAGCAGTGGACACCTCTCGGGCTATGGCTACACCTTC
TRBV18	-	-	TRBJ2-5	CASSPKYRLDQETQYF	TGTGCCAGCTCACCGAAGTACCGACTGGACCAAGAGACCCAGTACTTC
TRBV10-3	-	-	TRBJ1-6	CATRAMRNSPLHF	TGTGCCACCCGCGCGATGCGGAATTCACCCCTCCATTTT
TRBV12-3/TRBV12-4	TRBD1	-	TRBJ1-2	CASSFTGGGPIGYTF	TGTGCCAGCAGTTTCACAGGGGGCGGTCCAATCGGCTACACCTTC
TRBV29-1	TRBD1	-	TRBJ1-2	CSAPRTGGVDGYTF	TGCAGCGCCCCCAGGACAGGGGGCGTAGATGGCTACACCTTC
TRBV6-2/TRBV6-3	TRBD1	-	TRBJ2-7	CASSFGGTGTYEQYF	TGTGCCAGCAGTTTCGGCGGGACAGGGACCTACGAGCAGTACTTC
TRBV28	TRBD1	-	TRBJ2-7	CASSFQSFYSGTGDEQYF	TGTGCCAGCAGTTTTCAATCATTTTATTCCGGGACAGGGGACGAGCAGTACTTC
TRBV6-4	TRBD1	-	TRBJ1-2	CASSQSGTGGGGYTF	TGTGCCAGCAGTCAATCCGGGACAGGGGGTGGTGGCTACACCTTC
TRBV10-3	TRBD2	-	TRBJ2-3	CAISGDLVKRGYTDTQYF	TGTGCCATCAGTGGGGACCTAGTAAAGCGGGGATACACAGATACGCAGTATTTT
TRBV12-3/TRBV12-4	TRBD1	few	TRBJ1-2	CASTTNPGQRTTNYGYTF	TGTGCCAGCACCACGAACCCGGGACAGCGAACCACTAACTATGGCTACACCTTC
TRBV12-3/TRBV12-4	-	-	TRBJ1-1	CASSLVPETEAFF	TGTGCCAGCAGTTTAGTCCCGGAAACTGAAGCTTTCTTT
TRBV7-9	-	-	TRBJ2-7	CASSRDGSYEQYF	TGTGCCAGCAGCCGGGACGGCTCCTACGAGCAGTACTTC
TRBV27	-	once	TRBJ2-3	CASSLSVNPTHTQYF	TGTGCCAGCAGTTTATCAGTGAACCCTACTCATACGCAGTATTTT
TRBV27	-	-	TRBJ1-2	CASSPHPATYGYTF	TGTGCCAGCAGTCCTCACCCTGCGACTTATGGCTACACCTTC
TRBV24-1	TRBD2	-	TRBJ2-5	CATSVSGRAEETQYF	TGTGCCACCAGTGTGAGCGGGAGGGCCGAAGAGACCCAGTACTTC